This T cell receptor (beta chain) derives from a study of cytomegalovirus exposure and HLA in healthy donors. To note about this clone: The junction and the germline gene differ at one end; a read error may be behind it.

Germline V lookup: CDR1 SEHNR, CDR2 FQNEAQ (reference sequence). CDR3 length: 16 residues. Both 60 Vbeta primers and 13 Jbeta primers went into the PCR. Profiled with immunoSEQ multiplex PCR; TCRdb holds only in-frame clones, not every one. The sample comprises 95,000 to 100,000 clones, about 70% of which are singletons, and 1.5% to 2% rests with the top ten. Material: PBMCs. The TCR was taken from a woman aged 40 to 49 in good health and CMV-seronegative. V usage is TRBV7-9 and J usage is TRBJ2-7; 7 nucleotides match TRBD1. The CDR3 here is CSSSPSDRAFSGEQYF. CDR3 bases: TGTTCCAGCAGCCCGTCCGACAGGGCCTTTTCCGGCGAGCAGTACTTC.